A selection of T cell receptor beta chains follows, all from one sample in a study of CD8 T cells in Susac syndrome. TCRdb re-analysed the immunoSEQ multiplex PCR reads in MiXCR, keeping a single row per CDR3 protein. The table lists more than 150,000 distinct CDR3 sequences, 95% to 96% of them singletons. Sequencing was done on a sample of CD8+ T cells from PBMCs. These receptors all come from a human donor with multiple sclerosis. CDR3s include the opening cysteine and the closing phenylalanine or tryptophan. A D gene is named only where the DNA matches it firmly. A row's size may be missing; if present it is once, few, many or a size class.

V: TRBV9; D: TRBD1; size: -; J: TRBJ1-2; DNA: TGTGCCAGCGGGCGAGGGGCCTCAGGGGGGTATGGCTACACCTTC; CDR3: CASGRGASGGYGYTF
V: TRBV2; D: -; size: -; J: TRBJ2-1; DNA: TGTGCCAGCAGTCGTCGAAGCGACTTCAATGAGCAGTTCTTC; CDR3: CASSRRSDFNEQFF
V: TRBV14; D: -; size: -; J: TRBJ2-7; DNA: TGTGCCAGCAGCCAAGATTGGGACTCCTACGAGCAGTACTTC; CDR3: CASSQDWDSYEQYF
V: TRBV3-1; D: TRBD1; size: -; J: TRBJ2-7; DNA: TGTGCCAGCAGCCAAGATACAGGGGCGGCTGCCTACGAGCAGTACTTC; CDR3: CASSQDTGAAAYEQYF
V: TRBV30; D: TRBD2; size: -; J: TRBJ2-3; DNA: TGTGCCTGGAGCCGACTAGCGGGGGACACAGATACGCAGTATTTT; CDR3: CAWSRLAGDTDTQYF
V: TRBV5-6; D: -; size: once; J: TRBJ1-1; DNA: TGTGCCAGCACCCTGAACGGAAAGGGGAACACTGAAGCTTTCTTT; CDR3: CASTLNGKGNTEAFF
V: TRBV12-3/TRBV12-4; D: TRBD2; size: -; J: TRBJ2-2; DNA: TGTGCCAGCAGGCCCACGGCTCGGACTAGCGTTGGCACCGGGGAGCTGTTTTTT; CDR3: CASRPTARTSVGTGELFF
V: TRBV20-1; D: TRBD2; size: -; J: TRBJ2-1; DNA: TGCAGTGCTAGAGGATGGTCTAGCGGATACAATGAGCAGTTCTTC; CDR3: CSARGWSSGYNEQFF
V: TRBV5-6; D: -; size: -; J: TRBJ2-1; DNA: TGTGCCAGCAGCTCCGCCGGGGAAGAGCAGTTCTTC; CDR3: CASSSAGEEQFF
V: TRBV30; D: TRBD2; size: -; J: TRBJ2-1; DNA: TGTGCCTGGAGTAGTGGGGGGGTGTCCTACAATGAGCAGTTCTTC; CDR3: CAWSSGGVSYNEQFF
V: TRBV19; D: -; size: once; J: TRBJ1-5; DNA: TGTGCCAGTAGTATAGATCAGGGTCAGCCCCAGCATTTT; CDR3: CASSIDQGQPQHF
V: TRBV3-1; D: TRBD2; size: -; J: TRBJ2-3; DNA: TGTGCCAGCAGCCCGTACACGGGGGGGAGCACAGATACGCAGTATTTT; CDR3: CASSPYTGGSTDTQYF
V: TRBV9; D: -; size: -; J: TRBJ1-1; DNA: TGTGCCAGCAGCGCCTCTCTTTCCCGTTCGCGCGTCACTGAAGCTTTCTTT; CDR3: CASSASLSRSRVTEAFF
V: TRBV29-1; D: TRBD1; size: -; J: TRBJ1-5; DNA: TGCAGCGTTCGACAGGGGAAGAATCAGCCCCAGCATTTT; CDR3: CSVRQGKNQPQHF
V: TRBV12-3/TRBV12-4; D: -; size: -; J: TRBJ2-7; DNA: TGTGCCAGCAGTGGTCTCGAGCAGTACTTC; CDR3: CASSGLEQYF
V: TRBV18; D: -; size: -; J: TRBJ2-3; DNA: TGTGCCAGCTCACCACCGGTGAGCACAGATACGCAGTATTTT; CDR3: CASSPPVSTDTQYF
V: TRBV13; D: TRBD1; size: -; J: TRBJ2-1; DNA: TGTGCCAGCAGCCCAGGGGGGACAGGGCAGCGTGAGCAGTTCTTC; CDR3: CASSPGGTGQREQFF